Listed below are T cell receptor beta chains from one sample, sequenced in a study of post-analysis software for immune sequencing data. TCRdb independently ran MiXCR on the PCR reads; one entry per CDR3 protein. The table has 450,000 to 700,000 distinct CDR3 sequences, about 40% seen once. The sequencing sample was made of blood. These receptors were obtained from a girl aged 10-17 years with multiple sclerosis. Each CDR3 is given with its conserved first and last residue. Each record gives: J gene, clone size, D gene, V gene, CDR3 DNA, CDR3 protein. D genes are given only for firm matches. Expanded clones get a size class; other rows say once, few or many, or leave the size out.

TRBJ2-3 | . | TRBD2 | TRBV7-9 | TGTGCCAGCAGCACCCGACTAGCGGGAGCGGTGGATACGCAGTATTTT | CASSTRLAGAVDTQYF
TRBJ2-3 | . | TRBD1 | TRBV20-1 | TGCAGTGCTAGACTACAGGGGGTTCACAGGACAGATACGCAGTATTTT | CSARLQGVHRTDTQYF
TRBJ2-3 | few | . | TRBV6-5 | TGTGCCAGCAGCCAAGAAGATACGCAGTATTTT | CASSQEDTQYF
TRBJ2-3 | . | TRBD2 | TRBV2 | TGTGCCAGCAGTGACGGACTAGCGGGAGTCCCGCAGTATTTT | CASSDGLAGVPQYF
TRBJ2-3 | . | TRBD2 | TRBV5-1 | TGCGCCAGCAGCCGCGGACTAGCGGAGCCCACAGATACGCAGTATTTT | CASSRGLAEPTDTQYF
TRBJ2-1 | once | TRBD2 | TRBV7-8 | TGTGCCAGCAGCTCTCCTCCTAGCGGGAACAATGAGCAGTTCTTC | CASSSPPSGNNEQFF
TRBJ2-1 | . | TRBD2 | TRBV7-9 | TGTGCCAGCAGAGCCGGGACTAGCAATGAGCAGTTCTTC | CASRAGTSNEQFF
TRBJ2-3 | . | . | TRBV5-1 | TGCGCCAGCAGCCTACCCGGGGCAGGCACAGATACGCAGTATTTT | CASSLPGAGTDTQYF
TRBJ2-1 | few | TRBD2 | TRBV6-5 | TGTGCCAGCAGTCCCCCGAGGACTAGCGGGAGAAAGCAGTTCTTC | CASSPPRTSGRKQFF
TRBJ2-7 | few | . | TRBV7-2 | TGTGCCAGCAGCCGCATGGCGGACACTAGCGAGCAGTACTTC | CASSRMADTSEQYF
TRBJ1-1 | . | . | TRBV9 | TGTGCCAGCAGCGCCAAATCCCAGGGCGATACTGAAGCTTTCTTT | CASSAKSQGDTEAFF
TRBJ1-6 | . | . | TRBV12-3/TRBV12-4 | TGTGCCAGCAGCTCGAGACGGACCGGGTCACCCCTCCACTTT | CASSSRRTGSPLHF
TRBJ1-2 | . | TRBD1 | TRBV3-1 | TGTGCCAGCAATACCTATAACCGGGACAGGGGATTAGCACCCTATGGCTACACCTTC | CASNTYNRDRGLAPYGYTF
TRBJ2-1 | few | . | TRBV29-1 | TGCAGCGTTGAGCTCGAGGCCTTTAACTACAATGAGCAGTTCTTC | CSVELEAFNYNEQFF
TRBJ2-3 | . | TRBD2 | TRBV7-2 | TGTGCCAGCAGCTCAAGCGGGGGTCCAGATACGCAGTATTTT | CASSSSGGPDTQYF
TRBJ2-6 | . | . | TRBV5-1 | TGCGCCAGCTTGGACCCTGGGGCCAACGTCCGGACTTTC | CASLDPGANVRTF
TRBJ2-2 | . | . | TRBV6-5 | TGTGCCAGCAGTTTTGCAGGGCTGGGCGGGGAGCTGTTTTTT | CASSFAGLGGELFF
TRBJ2-3 | . | . | TRBV12-3/TRBV12-4 | TGTGCCAGCAGTTTGGAAAGGGTGGGTACAGATACGCAGTATTTT | CASSLERVGTDTQYF
TRBJ2-5 | . | TRBD2 | TRBV6-1 | TGTGCCAGCACCACCGGGAGGAGACCTGAACAAGAGACCCAGTACTTC | CASTTGRRPEQETQYF
TRBJ2-5 | few | . | TRBV11-3 | TGTGCCAGCAGCTCGGGGTACGGGGAGACCCAGTACTTC | CASSSGYGETQYF
TRBJ1-1 | . | . | TRBV5-6 | TGTGCCAGCAGCTTGGCCCTGGTGAACACTGAAGCTTTCTTT | CASSLALVNTEAFF
TRBJ2-1 | few | . | TRBV7-9 | TGTGCCAGCAGCCAGCCTAGCGACAATGAGCAGTTCTTC | CASSQPSDNEQFF